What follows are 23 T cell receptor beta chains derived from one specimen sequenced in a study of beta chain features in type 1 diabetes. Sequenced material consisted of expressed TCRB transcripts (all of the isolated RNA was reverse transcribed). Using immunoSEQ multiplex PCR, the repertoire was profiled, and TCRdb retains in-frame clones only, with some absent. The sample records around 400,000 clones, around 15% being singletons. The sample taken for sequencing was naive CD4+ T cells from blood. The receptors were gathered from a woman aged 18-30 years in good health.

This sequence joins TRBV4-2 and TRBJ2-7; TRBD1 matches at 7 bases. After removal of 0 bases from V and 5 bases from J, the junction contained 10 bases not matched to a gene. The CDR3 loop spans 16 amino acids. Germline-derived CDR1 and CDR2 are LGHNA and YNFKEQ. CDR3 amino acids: CASSQDRGQRFDEQYF. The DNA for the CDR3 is TGTGCCAGCAGCCAAGACCGGGGACAGCGGTTCGACGAGCAGTACTTC.

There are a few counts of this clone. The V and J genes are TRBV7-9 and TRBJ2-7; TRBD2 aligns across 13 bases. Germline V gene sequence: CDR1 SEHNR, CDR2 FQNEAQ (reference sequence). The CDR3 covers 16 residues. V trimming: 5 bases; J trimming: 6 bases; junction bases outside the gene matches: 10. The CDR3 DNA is TGTGCCAGCAGCCCCAGAGGGACTAGCGGGATAGGCGAGCAGTACTTC. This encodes CASSPRGTSGIGEQYF.

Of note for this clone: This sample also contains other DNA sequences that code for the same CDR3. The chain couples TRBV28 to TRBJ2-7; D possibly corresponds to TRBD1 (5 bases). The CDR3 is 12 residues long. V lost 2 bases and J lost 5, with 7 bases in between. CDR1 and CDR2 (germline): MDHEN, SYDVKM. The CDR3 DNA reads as TGTGCCAGCAGTTTAAGGGGAAACGAGCAGTACTTC. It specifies CASSLRGNEQYF.

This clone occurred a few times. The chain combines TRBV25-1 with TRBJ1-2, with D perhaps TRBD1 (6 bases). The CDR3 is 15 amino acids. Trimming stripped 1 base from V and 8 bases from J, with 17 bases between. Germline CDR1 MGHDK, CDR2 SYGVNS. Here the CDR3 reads CASSESVSGVSGYTF. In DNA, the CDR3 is TGTGCCAGCAGTGAATCGGTATCAGGGGTATCCGGCTACACCTTC.

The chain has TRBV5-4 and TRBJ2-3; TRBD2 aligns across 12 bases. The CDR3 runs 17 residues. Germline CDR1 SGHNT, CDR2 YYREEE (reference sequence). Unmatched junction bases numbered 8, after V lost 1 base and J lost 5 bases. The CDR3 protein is CASSLLLAGGYQDTQYF. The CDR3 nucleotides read TGTGCCAGCAGCTTGCTACTAGCGGGAGGATATCAAGATACGCAGTATTTT.

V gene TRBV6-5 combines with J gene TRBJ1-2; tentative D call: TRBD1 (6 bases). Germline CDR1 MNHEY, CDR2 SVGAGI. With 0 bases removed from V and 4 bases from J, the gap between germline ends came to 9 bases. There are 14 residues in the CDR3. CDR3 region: CASSYSAGVYGYTF. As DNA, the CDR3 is TGTGCCAGCAGTTACTCGGCAGGGGTCTATGGCTACACCTTC.

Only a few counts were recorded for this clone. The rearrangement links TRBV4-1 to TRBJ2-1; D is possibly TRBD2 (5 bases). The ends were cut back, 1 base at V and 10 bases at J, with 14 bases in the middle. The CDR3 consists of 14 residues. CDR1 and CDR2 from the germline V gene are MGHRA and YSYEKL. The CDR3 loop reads CASSQGVGDWEQFF. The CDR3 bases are TGCGCCAGCAGCCAAGGTGTCGGGGATTGGGAGCAGTTCTTC.

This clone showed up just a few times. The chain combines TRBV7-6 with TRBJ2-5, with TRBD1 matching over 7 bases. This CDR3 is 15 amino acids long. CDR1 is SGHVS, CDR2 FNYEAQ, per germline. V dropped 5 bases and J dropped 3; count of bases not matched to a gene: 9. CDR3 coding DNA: TGTGCCAGCAGCCCCATTTCCGGGACAGAAGAGACCCAGTACTTC. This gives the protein CASSPISGTEETQYF.

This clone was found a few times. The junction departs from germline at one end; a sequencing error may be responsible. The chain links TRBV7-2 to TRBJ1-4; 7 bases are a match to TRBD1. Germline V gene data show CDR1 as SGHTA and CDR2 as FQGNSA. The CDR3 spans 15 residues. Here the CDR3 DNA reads TGTGCCAGCAGCCTAGCCTACAGGGGTAATGAAAAACTGTTTTTT. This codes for CASSLAYRGNEKLFF.

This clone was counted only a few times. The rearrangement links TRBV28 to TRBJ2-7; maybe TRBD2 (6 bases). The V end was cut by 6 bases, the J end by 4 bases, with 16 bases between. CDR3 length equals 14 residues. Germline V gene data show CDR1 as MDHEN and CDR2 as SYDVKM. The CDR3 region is CASSPPGGLYEQYF. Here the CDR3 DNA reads TGTGCCAGCAGCCCTCCCGGGGGATTATACGAGCAGTACTTC.

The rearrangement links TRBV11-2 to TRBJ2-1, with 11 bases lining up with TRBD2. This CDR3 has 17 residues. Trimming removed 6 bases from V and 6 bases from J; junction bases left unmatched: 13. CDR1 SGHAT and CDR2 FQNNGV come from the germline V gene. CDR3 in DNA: TGTGCCAGCAGAGGGACTAGCGGTTTCCGTTTTTCCAATGAGCAGTTCTTC. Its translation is CASRGTSGFRFSNEQFF.

As DNA, the CDR3 is TGCGCCAGCAGCTTGGGCGCTAGCTCCAGGGAGACCCAGTACTTC. Translated: CASSLGASSRETQYF. J is TRBJ2-5 and V is TRBV5-1, with TRBD2 as a possible D gene (5 bases). The CDR3 covers 15 residues. Trimming pared 0 bases from V and 5 bases from J, leaving 14 bases between. The germline gives CDR1 SGHRS, CDR2 YFSETQ.

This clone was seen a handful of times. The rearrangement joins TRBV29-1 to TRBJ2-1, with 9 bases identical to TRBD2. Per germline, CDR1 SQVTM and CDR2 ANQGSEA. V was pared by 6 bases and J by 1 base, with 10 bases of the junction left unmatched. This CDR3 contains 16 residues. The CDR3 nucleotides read TGCAGCGTCCTTAGCGGGAGAGGGACTTCCTACAATGAGCAGTTCTTC. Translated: CSVLSGRGTSYNEQFF.

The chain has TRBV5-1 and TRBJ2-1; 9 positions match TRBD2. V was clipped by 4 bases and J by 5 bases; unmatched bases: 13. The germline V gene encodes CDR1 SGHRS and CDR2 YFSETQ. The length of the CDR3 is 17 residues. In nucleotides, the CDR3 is TGCGCCAGCAGCCCCCGGGTTGCTAGCGGGAACCACAATGAGCAGTTCTTC. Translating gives CASSPRVASGNHNEQFF.

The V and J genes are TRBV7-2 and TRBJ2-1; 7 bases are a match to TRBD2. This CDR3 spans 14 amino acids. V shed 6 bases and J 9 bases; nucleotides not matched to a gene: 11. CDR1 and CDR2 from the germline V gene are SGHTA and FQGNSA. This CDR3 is CASRIPAGDGEQFF. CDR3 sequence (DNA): TGTGCCAGCAGGATACCTGCGGGGGATGGTGAGCAGTTCTTC.

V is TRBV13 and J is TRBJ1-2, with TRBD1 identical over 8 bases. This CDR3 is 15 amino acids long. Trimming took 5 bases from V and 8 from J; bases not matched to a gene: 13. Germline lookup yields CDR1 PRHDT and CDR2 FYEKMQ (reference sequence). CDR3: CASSVDRGPSRGYTF. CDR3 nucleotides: TGTGCCAGCAGCGTTGACAGGGGCCCTAGTAGGGGCTACACCTTC.

Here the CDR3 DNA reads TGCGCCACTGACAGGTGCAACCCCCAAGAGACCCAGTACTTC. Translation: CATDRCNPQETQYF. The J gene is TRBJ2-5, the V gene TRBV23-1, with a weak D call TRBD1 (6 bases). TRBV23-1 belongs to the ORF category, with a function that is uncertain. V lost 10 bases to trimming and J lost 1 base, with 16 bases between them. The CDR3 spans 14 residues.

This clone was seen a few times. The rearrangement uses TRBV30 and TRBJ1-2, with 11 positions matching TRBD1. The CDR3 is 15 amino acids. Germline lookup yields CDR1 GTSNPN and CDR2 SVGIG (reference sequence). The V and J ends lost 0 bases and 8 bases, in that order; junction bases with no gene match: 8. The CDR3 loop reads CAWSVGTGGPLGYTF. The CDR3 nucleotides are TGTGCCTGGAGTGTTGGGACAGGGGGTCCCTTAGGCTACACCTTC.

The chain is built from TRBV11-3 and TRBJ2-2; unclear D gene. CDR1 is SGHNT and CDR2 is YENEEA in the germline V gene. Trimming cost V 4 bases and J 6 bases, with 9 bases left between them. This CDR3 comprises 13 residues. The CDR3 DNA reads TGTGCCAGCAGCTATAGATCGTCCGGGGAGCTGTTTTTT. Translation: CASSYRSSGELFF.

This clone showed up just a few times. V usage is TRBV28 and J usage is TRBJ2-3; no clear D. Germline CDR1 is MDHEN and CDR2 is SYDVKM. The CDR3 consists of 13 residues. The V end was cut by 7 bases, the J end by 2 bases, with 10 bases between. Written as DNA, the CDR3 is TGTGCCAGCATTGGAGCAGACACAGATACGCAGTATTTT. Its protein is CASIGADTDTQYF.

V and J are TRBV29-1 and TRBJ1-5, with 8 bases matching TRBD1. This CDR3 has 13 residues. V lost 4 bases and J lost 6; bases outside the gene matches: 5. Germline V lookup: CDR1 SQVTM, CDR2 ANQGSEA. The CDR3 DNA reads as TGCAGCGTTGTACAGGGGGTAGGTCAGCCCCAGCATTTT. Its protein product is CSVVQGVGQPQHF.

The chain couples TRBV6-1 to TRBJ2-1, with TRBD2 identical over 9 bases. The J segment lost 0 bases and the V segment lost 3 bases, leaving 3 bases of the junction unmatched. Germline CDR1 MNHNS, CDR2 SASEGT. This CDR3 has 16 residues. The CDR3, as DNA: TGTGCCAGCAGTGACGTTAGCGGGAGCTCCTACAATGAGCAGTTCTTC. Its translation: CASSDVSGSSYNEQFF.

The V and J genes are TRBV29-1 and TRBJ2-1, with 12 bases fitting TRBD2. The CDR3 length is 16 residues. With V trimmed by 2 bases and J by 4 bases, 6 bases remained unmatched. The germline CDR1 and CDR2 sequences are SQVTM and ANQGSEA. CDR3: CSVELLLAGGYNEQFF. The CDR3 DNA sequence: TGCAGCGTTGAACTGCTACTAGCGGGAGGTTACAATGAGCAGTTCTTC.